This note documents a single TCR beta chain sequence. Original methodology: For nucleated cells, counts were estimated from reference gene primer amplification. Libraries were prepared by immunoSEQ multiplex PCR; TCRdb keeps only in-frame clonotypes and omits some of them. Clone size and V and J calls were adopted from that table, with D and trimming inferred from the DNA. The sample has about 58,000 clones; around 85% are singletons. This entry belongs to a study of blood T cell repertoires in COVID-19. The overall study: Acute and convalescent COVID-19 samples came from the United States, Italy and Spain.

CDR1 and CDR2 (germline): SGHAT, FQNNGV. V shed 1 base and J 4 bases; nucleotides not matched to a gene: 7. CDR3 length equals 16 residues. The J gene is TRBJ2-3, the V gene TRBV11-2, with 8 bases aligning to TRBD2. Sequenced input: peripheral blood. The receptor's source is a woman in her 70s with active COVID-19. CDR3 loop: CASSLGPAGASDTQYF. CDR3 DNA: TGTGCCAGCAGCTTAGGGCCAGCGGGAGCTTCAGATACGCAGTATTTT.